This passage covers 2 T cell receptor beta chains from one sample sequenced in a study of T cells after yellow fever vaccination. Each CDR3 protein is one row after TCRdb ran MiXCR on the 5' RACE reads. The sample yields approximately 550,000 distinct CDR3 sequences, roughly 21% seen once. The sequencing used PBMCs, collected 15 days after the yellow fever booster vaccination. These receptors were obtained from a man aged 30 to 45 who received the YFV17D yellow fever vaccine.

This clonotype has just one count. The J gene is TRBJ2-1, the V gene TRBV25-1; the D is unclear. Germline CDR1 MGHDK, CDR2 SYGVNS. Trimming stripped 4 bases from V and 8 bases from J, with 12 bases between. This CDR3 comprises 13 residues. The chain's CDR3 is CASSGWSYHEQFF. The CDR3 region has the DNA TGTGCCAGCAGTGGATGGAGTTACCATGAGCAGTTCTTC.

Concerning this clonotype: A read error may produce the germline difference seen at one junction end. J is TRBJ2-7 and V is TRBV20-1; 7 bases are shared with TRBD1. The CDR3 has 13 amino acids. Looked up from germline, CDR1 is DFQATT and CDR2 is SNEGSKA (reference sequence). The CDR3 bases are TGCAGTGCTCCCCGGGACAGTTCCTTCGAGCAGTACTTC. It is translated as CSAPRDSSFEQYF.